A selection of T cell receptor beta chains follows, all from one sample in a study of monozygotic twins with inflammatory bowel disease. TCRdb reprocessed the 5' RACE reads and stores each CDR3 protein as one record, lacking DNA. The sample totals 350,000 to 400,000 distinct CDR3 sequences. Material for sequencing was blood. Receptors were obtained from a human donor with ulcerative colitis or Crohn's disease, or a healthy co-twin of an affected twin (not recorded which). Both conserved end residues are part of each CDR3.

V gene	J gene	CDR3 protein
TRBV20-1	TRBJ2-2	CSARDWGQGSNTGELFF
TRBV20-1	TRBJ1-1	CSASDRVVPEAFF
TRBV4-1	TRBJ1-3	CASSQEGTGNTIYF
TRBV19	TRBJ2-2	CASSIRLGELFF
TRBV7-9	TRBJ2-5	CASSLGGGLQETQYF
TRBV3-1	TRBJ1-5	CASSQGWGGSQPQHF
TRBV2	TRBJ1-6	CASSRGTPSSPLHF
TRBV5-1	TRBJ2-2	CASSAGQGAGALSGELFF
TRBV7-2	TRBJ2-2	CASSLDWAGELFF
TRBV3-1	TRBJ2-2	CASSQAWGTVNTGELFF
TRBV5-4	TRBJ2-2	CASSLVGRGPTGELFF
TRBV7-2	TRBJ1-5	CASSAYSGTQYQPQHF
TRBV19	TRBJ2-3	CASSTRQGADTQYF
TRBV5-4	TRBJ2-5	CASSLARQKETQYF
TRBV7-6	TRBJ2-7	CASSLAGGLYEQYF
TRBV30	TRBJ1-2	CAWSDDSYGYTF
TRBV7-2	TRBJ2-1	CASSFGLDYNEQFF
TRBV29-1	TRBJ2-7	CSAGQGTSSYEQYF
TRBV15	TRBJ2-3	CATSPTTDTQYF
TRBV11-3	TRBJ2-3	CASSSRATSGLRRTDTQYF
TRBV7-3	TRBJ2-1	CASSLTPGPYYNEQFF
TRBV6-2/TRBV6-3	TRBJ2-1	CASSKTTSGGPYNEQFF
TRBV6-5	TRBJ1-2	CASSYSTGALNYGYTF
TRBV20-1	TRBJ2-2	CSASKLAGTGELFF
TRBV7-2	TRBJ1-2	CASSLALGDYGYTF
TRBV6-1	TRBJ2-2	CASTKDQGGTGELFF
TRBV7-2	TRBJ1-1	CASSVYRETEAFF
TRBV11-2	TRBJ2-4	CASSSFRDRMIGAKNIQYF
TRBV6-1	TRBJ2-3	CASSPSFGPDTQYF
TRBV5-1	TRBJ2-7	CASSFLAGALYEQYF
TRBV9	TRBJ2-2	CASSPRGVRFGELFF
TRBV2	TRBJ2-7	CASKKTGRLVEQYF
TRBV30	TRBJ2-7	CAWSVQAPTRVSLREQYF
TRBV5-1	TRBJ2-2	CASSSEGQSTGELFF
TRBV6-2/TRBV6-3	TRBJ2-5	CASSYTRKILRDRTLTQYF
TRBV12-3/TRBV12-4	TRBJ1-1	CASSPHTGPTWAFF
TRBV7-8	TRBJ2-3	CASSPTGKRGTDTQYF
TRBV12-3/TRBV12-4	TRBJ1-6	CASSPQGGYNSPLHF
TRBV7-2	TRBJ2-3	CASSFRLAGAADTQYF
TRBV6-1	TRBJ2-1	CASSEAPGPYNEQFF
TRBV20-1	TRBJ2-2	CSAVGQGPGELFF